This TCR beta chain comes out of a study of neurological immune-mediated disorders. Points from the study as a whole: The phylogenetic placement of 18 of 34 multiple sclerosis patients' repertoires in one related-CDR3 cluster constitutes a possible signature. The absence of shared CDR3 amino acid sequences among expanded clones across subjects suggests private repertoires in all groups. HTLV-1-associated myelopathy had the most TCR clonal expansion, and multiple sclerosis had the least, less than healthy controls.

Over 180 million TCR-beta sequences from 15-18 subjects were obtained in each sequencing run. TCRdb re-derived calls from the 5' RACE reads in MiXCR, one entry per CDR3 protein. This repertoire shows about 70,000 distinct CDR3 sequences, roughly 4.5% found once; its top ten account for roughly 2.2%. V lost 4 bases to trimming and J lost 8 bases; unmatched junction nucleotides: 22. The CDR3 extends over 19 amino acids. Germline lookup yields CDR1 SQVTM and CDR2 ANQGSEA. This clonotype was detected many times. The target antigen is unknown. The receptor was derived from a woman aged 65 to 85 with multiple sclerosis. Sequencing was carried out using PBMCs. The V gene is TRBV29-1, the J gene TRBJ2-2, with TRBD2 identical over 10 bases. CDR3 DNA sequence: TGCAGCGTTGCGCCGGTTGATAGCGGGAGGATCTTTATGTGGGGGGAGCTGTTTTTT. This gives the protein CSVAPVDSGRIFMWGELFF.